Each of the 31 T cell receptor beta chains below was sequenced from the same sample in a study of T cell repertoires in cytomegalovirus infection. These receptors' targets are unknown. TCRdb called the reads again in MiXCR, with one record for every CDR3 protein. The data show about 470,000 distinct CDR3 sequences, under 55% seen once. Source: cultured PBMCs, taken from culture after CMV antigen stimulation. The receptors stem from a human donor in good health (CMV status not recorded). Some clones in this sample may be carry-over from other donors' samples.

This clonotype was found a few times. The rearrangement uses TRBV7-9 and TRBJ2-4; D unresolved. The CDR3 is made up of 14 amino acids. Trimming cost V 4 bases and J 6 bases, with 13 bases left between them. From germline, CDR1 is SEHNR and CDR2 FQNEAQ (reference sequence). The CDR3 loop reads CASSWSTSRNIQYF. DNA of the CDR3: TGTGCCAGCAGCTGGAGCACATCAAGAAACATTCAGTACTTC.

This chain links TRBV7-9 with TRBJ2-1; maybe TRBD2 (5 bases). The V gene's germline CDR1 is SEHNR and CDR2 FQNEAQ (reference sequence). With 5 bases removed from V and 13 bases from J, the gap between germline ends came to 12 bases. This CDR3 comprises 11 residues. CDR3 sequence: CASSLLEAQFF. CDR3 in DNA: TGTGCCAGCAGCCTCTTGGAGGCCCAGTTCTTC.

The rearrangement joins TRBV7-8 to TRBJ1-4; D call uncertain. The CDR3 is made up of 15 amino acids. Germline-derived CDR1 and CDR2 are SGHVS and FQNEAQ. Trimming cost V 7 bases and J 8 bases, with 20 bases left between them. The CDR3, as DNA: TGTGCCAGCACTCCCCCGTCAGGCTCTTGGGAAAAACTGTTTTTT. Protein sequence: CASTPPSGSWEKLFF.

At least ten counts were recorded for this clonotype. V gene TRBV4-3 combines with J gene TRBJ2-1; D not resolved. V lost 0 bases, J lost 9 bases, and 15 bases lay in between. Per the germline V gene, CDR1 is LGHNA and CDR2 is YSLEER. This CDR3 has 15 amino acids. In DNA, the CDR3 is TGCGCCAGCAGCCAAGATCCCCGGGCTACTGGTGAGCAGTTCTTC. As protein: CASSQDPRATGEQFF.

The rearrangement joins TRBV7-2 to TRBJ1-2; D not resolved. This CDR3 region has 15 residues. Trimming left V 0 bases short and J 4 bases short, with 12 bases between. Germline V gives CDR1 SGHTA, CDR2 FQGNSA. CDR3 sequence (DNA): TGTGCCAGCAGCTTAGCGGCAGGACCGCCCTATGGCTACACCTTC. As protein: CASSLAAGPPYGYTF.

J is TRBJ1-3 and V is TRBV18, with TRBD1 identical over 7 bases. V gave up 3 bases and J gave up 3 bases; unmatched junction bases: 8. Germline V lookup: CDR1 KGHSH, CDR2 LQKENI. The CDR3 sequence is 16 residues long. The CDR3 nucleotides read TGTGCCAGCTCACCCGCCGACAGGGCTCGTGGAAACACCATATATTTT. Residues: CASSPADRARGNTIYF.

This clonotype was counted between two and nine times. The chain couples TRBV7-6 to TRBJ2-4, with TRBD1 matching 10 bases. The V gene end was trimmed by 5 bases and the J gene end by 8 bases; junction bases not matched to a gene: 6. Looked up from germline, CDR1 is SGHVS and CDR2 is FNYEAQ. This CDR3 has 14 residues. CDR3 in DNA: TGTGCCAGCAGCCCGACAGGGGGCATTGACATTCAGTACTTC. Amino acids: CASSPTGGIDIQYF.

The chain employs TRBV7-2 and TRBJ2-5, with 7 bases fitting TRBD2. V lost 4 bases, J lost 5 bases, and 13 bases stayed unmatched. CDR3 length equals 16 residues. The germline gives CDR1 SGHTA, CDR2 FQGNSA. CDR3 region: CASSSPSEREGETQYF. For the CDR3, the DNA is TGTGCCAGCAGCTCCCCGTCGGAAAGGGAGGGGGAGACCCAGTACTTC.

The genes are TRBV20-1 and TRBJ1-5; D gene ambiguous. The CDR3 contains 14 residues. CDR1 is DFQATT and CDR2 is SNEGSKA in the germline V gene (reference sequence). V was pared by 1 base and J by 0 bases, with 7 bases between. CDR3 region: CSARVPTSNQPQHF. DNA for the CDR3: TGCAGTGCTAGAGTACCAACTAGCAATCAGCCCCAGCATTTT.

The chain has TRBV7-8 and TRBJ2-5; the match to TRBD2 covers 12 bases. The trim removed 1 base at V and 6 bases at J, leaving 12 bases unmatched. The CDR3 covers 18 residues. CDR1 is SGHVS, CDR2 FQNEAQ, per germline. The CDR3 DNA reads TGTGCCAGCAGCTTAGAATCCCAGACTAGCGGGAGCGAGAAGACCCAGTACTTC. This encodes CASSLESQTSGSEKTQYF.

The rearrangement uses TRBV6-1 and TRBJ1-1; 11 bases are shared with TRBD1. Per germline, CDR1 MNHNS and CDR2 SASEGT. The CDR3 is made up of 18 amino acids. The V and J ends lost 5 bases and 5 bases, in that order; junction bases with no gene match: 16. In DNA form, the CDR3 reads TGTGCCAGCAGTCCGCCCCGTGTGGACAGGGGGCGCAGGACTGAAGCTTTCTTT. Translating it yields CASSPPRVDRGRRTEAFF.

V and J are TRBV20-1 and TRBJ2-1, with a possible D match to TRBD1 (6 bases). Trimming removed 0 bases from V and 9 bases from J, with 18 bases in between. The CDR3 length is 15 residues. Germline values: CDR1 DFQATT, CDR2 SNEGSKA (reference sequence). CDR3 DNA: TGCAGTGCTAGAGACCCGGACAGAGGGATGGGTGAGCAGTTCTTC. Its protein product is CSARDPDRGMGEQFF.

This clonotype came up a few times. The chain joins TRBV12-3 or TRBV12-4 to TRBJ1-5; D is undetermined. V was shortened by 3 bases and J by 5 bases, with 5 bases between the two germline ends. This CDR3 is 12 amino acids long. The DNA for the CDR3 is TGTGCCAGCAGTTTGTGGCATCAGCCCCAGCATTTT. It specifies CASSLWHQPQHF.

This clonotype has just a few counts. The CDR3 reads CASSLTSGVETQYF. In nucleotides, the CDR3 is TGTGCCAGCAGCTTAACTAGCGGTGTAGAGACCCAGTACTTC. The J gene is TRBJ2-5, the V gene TRBV7-8, with TRBD2 identical over 8 bases. V trimming: 2 bases; J trimming: 4 bases; junction bases outside the gene matches: 3. This CDR3 spans 14 amino acids. Germline values: CDR1 SGHVS, CDR2 FQNEAQ. The whole variable domain, filled in from reference TRBV7-8 and TRBJ2-5, reads GAGVSQSPRYKVAKRGQDVALRCDPISGHVSLFWYQQALGQGPEFLTYFQNEAQLDKSGLPSDRFFAERPEGSVSTLKIQRTQQEDSAVYLCASSLTSGVETQYFGPGTRLLVL.

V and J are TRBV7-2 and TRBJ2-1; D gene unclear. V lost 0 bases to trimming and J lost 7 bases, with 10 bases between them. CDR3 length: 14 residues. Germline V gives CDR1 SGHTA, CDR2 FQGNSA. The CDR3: CASSLATRWNEQFF. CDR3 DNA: TGTGCCAGCAGCTTAGCGACCAGGTGGAATGAGCAGTTCTTC.

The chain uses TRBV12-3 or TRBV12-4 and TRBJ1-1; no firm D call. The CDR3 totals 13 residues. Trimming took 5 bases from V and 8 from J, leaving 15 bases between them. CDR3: CASSKRVEEEAFF. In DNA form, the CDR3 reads TGTGCCAGCAGTAAGAGAGTGGAAGAAGAAGCTTTCTTT.

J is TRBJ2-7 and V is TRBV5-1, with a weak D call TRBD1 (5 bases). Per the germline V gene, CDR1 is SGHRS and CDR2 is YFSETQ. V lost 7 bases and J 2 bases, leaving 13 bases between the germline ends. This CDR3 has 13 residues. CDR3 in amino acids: CASSLTAPYEQYF. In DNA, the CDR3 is TGCGCCAGCTCCCTGACAGCCCCCTACGAGCAGTACTTC. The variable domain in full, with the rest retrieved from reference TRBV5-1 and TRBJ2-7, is KAGVTQTPRYLIKTRGQQVTLSCSPISGHRSVSWYQQTPGQGLQFLFEYFSETQRNKGNFPGRFSGRQFSNSRSEMNVSTLELGDSALYLCASSLTAPYEQYFGPGTRLTVT.

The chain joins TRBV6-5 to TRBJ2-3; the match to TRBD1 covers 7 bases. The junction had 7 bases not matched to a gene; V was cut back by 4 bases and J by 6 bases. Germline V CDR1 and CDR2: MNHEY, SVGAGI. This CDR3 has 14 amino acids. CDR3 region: CASSLTGSRDTQYF. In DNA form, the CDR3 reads TGTGCCAGCAGTTTGACAGGGTCCCGCGATACGCAGTATTTT.

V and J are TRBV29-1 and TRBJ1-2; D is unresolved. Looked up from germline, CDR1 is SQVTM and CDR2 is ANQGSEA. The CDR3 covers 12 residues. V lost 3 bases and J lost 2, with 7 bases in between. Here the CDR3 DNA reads TGCAGCGTTGAGGTCAGGAACTATGGCTACACCTTC. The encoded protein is CSVEVRNYGYTF.

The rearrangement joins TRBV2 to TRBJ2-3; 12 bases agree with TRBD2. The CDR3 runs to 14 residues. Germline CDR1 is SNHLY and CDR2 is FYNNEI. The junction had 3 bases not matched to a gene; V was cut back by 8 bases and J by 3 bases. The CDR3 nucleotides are TGTGCCAGCGCTAGCGGGGGGGCTACAGATACGCAGTATTTT. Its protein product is CASASGGATDTQYF. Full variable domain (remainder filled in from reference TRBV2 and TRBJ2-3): EPEVTQTPSHQVTQMGQEVILRCVPISNHLYFYWYRQILGQKVEFLVSFYNNEISEKSEIFDDQFSVERPDGSNFTLKIRSTKLEDSAMYFCASASGGATDTQYFGPGTRLTVL.

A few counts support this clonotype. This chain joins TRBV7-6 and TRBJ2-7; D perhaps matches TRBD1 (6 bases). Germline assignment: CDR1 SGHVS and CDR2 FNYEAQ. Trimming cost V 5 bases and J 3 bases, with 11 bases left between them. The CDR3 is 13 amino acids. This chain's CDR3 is CASSPTQGYEQYF. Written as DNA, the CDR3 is TGTGCCAGCAGCCCAACACAGGGCTACGAGCAGTACTTC.

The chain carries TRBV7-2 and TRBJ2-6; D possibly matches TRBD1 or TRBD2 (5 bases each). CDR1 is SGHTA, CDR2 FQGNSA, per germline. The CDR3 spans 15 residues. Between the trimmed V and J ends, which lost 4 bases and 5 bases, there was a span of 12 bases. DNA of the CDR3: TGTGCCAGCAGCTCGGGACCGGGGAGGGCCAACGTCCTGACTTTC. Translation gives CASSSGPGRANVLTF.

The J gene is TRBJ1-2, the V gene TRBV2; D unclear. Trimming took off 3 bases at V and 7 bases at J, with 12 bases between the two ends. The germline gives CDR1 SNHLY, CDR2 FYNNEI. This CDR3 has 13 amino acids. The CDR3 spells CASSDLREGGYTF. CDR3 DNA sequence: TGTGCCAGCAGTGATCTAAGGGAAGGTGGCTACACCTTC.

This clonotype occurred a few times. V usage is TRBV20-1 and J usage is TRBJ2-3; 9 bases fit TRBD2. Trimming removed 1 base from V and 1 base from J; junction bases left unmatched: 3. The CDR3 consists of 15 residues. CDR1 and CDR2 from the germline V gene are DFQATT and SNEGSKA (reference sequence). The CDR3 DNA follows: TGCAGTGCTAGAGGGACTAGCGATGGCACAGATACGCAGTATTTT. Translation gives CSARGTSDGTDTQYF.

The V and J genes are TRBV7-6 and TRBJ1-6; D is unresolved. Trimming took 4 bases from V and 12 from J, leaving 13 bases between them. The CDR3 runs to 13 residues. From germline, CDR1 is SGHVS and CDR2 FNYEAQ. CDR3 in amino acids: CASSSAHGIPLHF. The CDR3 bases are TGTGCCAGCAGCTCCGCCCACGGAATACCCCTCCACTTT.

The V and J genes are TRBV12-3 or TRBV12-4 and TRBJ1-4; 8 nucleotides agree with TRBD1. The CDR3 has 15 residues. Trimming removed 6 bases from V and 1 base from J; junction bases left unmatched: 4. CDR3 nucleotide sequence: TGTGCCAGCAGGGGAACAGGGGGAACTAATGAAAAACTGTTTTTT. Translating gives CASRGTGGTNEKLFF.

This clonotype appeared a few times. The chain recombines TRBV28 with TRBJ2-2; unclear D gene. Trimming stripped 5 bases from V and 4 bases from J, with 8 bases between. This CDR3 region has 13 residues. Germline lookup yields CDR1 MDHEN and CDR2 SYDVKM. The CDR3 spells CASSPYPTGELFF. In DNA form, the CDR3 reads TGTGCCAGCAGTCCCTACCCCACCGGGGAGCTGTTTTTT.

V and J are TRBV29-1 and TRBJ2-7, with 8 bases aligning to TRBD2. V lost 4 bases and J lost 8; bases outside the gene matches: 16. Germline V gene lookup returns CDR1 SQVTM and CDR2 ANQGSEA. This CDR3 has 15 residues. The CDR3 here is CSVVPPGGDGLKQYF. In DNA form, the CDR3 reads TGCAGCGTTGTCCCCCCCGGGGGGGACGGGCTAAAGCAGTACTTC.

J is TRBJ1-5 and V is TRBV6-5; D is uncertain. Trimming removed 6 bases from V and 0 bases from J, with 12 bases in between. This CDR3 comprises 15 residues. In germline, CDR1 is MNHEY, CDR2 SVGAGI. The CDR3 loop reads CASSPGFFSNQPQHF. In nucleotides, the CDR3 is TGTGCCAGCAGCCCAGGATTTTTTAGCAATCAGCCCCAGCATTTT.

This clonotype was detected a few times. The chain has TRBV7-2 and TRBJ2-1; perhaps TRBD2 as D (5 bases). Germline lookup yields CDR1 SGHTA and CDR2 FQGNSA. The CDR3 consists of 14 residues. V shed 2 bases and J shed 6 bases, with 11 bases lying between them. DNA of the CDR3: TGTGCCAGCAGCTTACGGAGGATGGGCAATGAGCAGTTCTTC. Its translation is CASSLRRMGNEQFF.

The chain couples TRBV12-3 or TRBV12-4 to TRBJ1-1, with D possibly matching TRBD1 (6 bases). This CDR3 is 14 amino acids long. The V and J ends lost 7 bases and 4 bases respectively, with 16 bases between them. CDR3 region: CASNTQGWGTEAFF. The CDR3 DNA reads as TGTGCCAGCAATACACAGGGTTGGGGCACTGAAGCTTTCTTT.